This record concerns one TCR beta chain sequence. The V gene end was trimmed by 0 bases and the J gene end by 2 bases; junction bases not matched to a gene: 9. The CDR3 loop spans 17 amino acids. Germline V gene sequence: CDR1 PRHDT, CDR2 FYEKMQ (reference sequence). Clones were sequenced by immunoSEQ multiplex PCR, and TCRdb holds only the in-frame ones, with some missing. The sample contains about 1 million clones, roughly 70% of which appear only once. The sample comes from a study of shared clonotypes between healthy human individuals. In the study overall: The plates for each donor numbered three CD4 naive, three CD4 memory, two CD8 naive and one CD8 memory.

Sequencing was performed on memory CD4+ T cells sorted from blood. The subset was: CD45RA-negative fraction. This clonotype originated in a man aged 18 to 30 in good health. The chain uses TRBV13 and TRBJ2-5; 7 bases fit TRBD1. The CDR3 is CASSLGGRGFSQETQYF. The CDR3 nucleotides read TGTGCCAGCAGCTTAGGAGGCAGGGGGTTTTCACAAGAGACCCAGTACTTC. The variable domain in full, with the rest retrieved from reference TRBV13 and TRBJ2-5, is AAGVIQSPRHLIKEKRETATLKCYPIPRHDTVYWYQQGPGQDPQFLISFYEKMQSDKGSIPDRFSAQQFSDYHSELNMSSLELGDSALYFCASSLGGRGFSQETQYFGPGTRLLVL.